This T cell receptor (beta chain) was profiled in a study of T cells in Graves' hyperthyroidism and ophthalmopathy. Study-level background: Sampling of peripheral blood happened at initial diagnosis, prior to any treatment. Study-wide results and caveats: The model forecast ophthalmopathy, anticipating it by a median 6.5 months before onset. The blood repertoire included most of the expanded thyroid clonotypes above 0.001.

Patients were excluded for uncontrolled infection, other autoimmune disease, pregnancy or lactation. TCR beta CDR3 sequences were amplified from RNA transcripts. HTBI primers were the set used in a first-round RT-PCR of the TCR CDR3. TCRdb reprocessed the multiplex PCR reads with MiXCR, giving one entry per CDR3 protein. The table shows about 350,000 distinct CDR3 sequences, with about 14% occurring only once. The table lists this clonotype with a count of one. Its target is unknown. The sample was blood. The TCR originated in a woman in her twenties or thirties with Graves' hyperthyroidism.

Here the CDR3 DNA reads TGTGCCAGCAGTTCGACAGGGAGCGCTAACAATGAGCAGTTCTTC. This gives the protein CASSSTGSANNEQFF. The rearrangement links TRBV12-3 or TRBV12-4 to TRBJ2-1; TRBD1 matches 7 bases. V lost 4 bases to trimming and J lost 5 bases; unmatched junction nucleotides: 8. The CDR3 loop spans 15 amino acids.